This TCR beta chain stems from a study of OX40 agonist ivuxolimab in advanced cancers. Background on the study: The dose-escalation cohort had hepatocellular carcinoma, melanoma, renal cell or head and neck cancer. Study results and limitations: With doses of 0.1-3.0 mg/kg, partial responders showed among the lowest clonal expansion. In the 0.1 to 3.0 mg/kg range, CD4+ and CD8+ blood T cells had expanded clonally by week 6.

Details on this clone: The antigen is undetermined.

The repertoire was sequenced with immunoSEQ multiplex PCR; TCRdb's copy has only in-frame clones and lacks some. The sample includes about 60,000 clones, approximately 83% of them seen just once. CDR3 length: 15 amino acids. CDR1 and CDR2 from the germline V gene are LNHDA and SQIVND (reference sequence). V was trimmed by 3 bases and J by 5 bases, leaving 16 bases between them. This receptor was identified in an adult with an advanced solid tumor such as melanoma, head and neck, liver or kidney cancer. This chain joins TRBV19 and TRBJ2-5, with TRBD2 as a possible D gene (5 bases). The sequencing used CD4+ or CD8+ T cells sorted from blood, collected in a trial of the OX40 agonist ivuxolimab. In DNA form, the CDR3 reads TGTGCCAGTAGTATCGCCGGGGTCGGAGAGGAGACCCAGTACTTC. Translated: CASSIAGVGEETQYF. The variable domain in full, with the rest retrieved from reference TRBV19 and TRBJ2-5, is DGGITQSPKYLFRKEGQNVTLSCEQNLNHDAMYWYRQDPGQGLRLIYYSQIVNDFQKGDIAEGYSVSREKKESFPLTVTSAQKNPTAFYLCASSIAGVGEETQYFGPGTRLLVL.